These 18 T cell receptor beta chains share one sample of origin, sequenced in a study of blood T cell repertoires in COVID-19 (dated by TCRdb to 2019 to 2021). Libraries were prepared through the immunoSEQ multiplex PCR assay. TCRdb retrieved this table from immuneACCESS and kept in-frame rearrangements only. Not all clones are present; in checked studies, unresolved V genes account for under half, and no reason is known for the remainder. Across this sample there are more than 200,000 clones, with 84% seen only once. 4.2% of the sample rests with the top ten. Sequencing was done on a sample of peripheral blood. These TCRs come from a man aged 60 to 69 with acute or convalescent COVID-19.

The rearrangement joins TRBV11-3 to TRBJ2-3, with 8 positions matching TRBD1. J lost 2 bases, V lost 5 bases, and 9 bases had no gene match. Germline-derived CDR1 and CDR2 are SGHNT and YENEEA. This CDR3 has 16 amino acids. Here the CDR3 DNA reads TGTGCCAGCAGCAGAACAGGGGGGTCCCTCACAGATACGCAGTATTTT. Its translation: CASSRTGGSLTDTQYF.

The chain employs TRBV9 and TRBJ2-1, with D tentatively TRBD2 (5 bases). The CDR3 length is 16 residues. Trimming stripped 0 bases from V and 8 bases from J, with 18 bases between. The germline V gene encodes CDR1 SGDLS and CDR2 YYNGEE. The CDR3 nucleotides are TGTGCCAGCAGCGTAGAAGAGACTCCCGGGCGGGATGAGCAGTTCTTC. It codes for CASSVEETPGRDEQFF.

This clone has only a few counts. The V gene is TRBV6-5, the J gene TRBJ1-3; 9 bases line up with TRBD1. Germline values: CDR1 MNHEY, CDR2 SVGAGI. The CDR3 has 14 residues. Germline trimming cut 6 bases from V and 6 bases from J; bases unmatched to any gene: 6. CDR3 residues: CASRADRGVNTIYF. The CDR3 nucleotides read TGTGCCAGCAGAGCCGACAGGGGGGTAAACACCATATATTTT.

The chain recombines TRBV4-2 with TRBJ1-4, with D maybe TRBD1 (5 bases). CDR3 length: 12 residues. Between the trimmed V and J ends, which lost 11 bases and 4 bases, there was a span of 11 bases. Germline CDR1 reads LGHNA; CDR2 reads YNFKEQ. In nucleotides, the CDR3 is TGTGCCTCAGCAAGGGGTAATGAAAAACTGTTTTTT. This translates into CASARGNEKLFF.

This clone was counted between two and nine times. The chain carries TRBV30 and TRBJ1-1; 9 bases map to TRBD1. Germline-derived CDR1 and CDR2 are GTSNPN and SVGIG (reference sequence). CDR3 length: 17 residues. Germline trimming cut 3 bases from V and 1 base from J; bases unmatched to any gene: 12. The CDR3 bases are TGTGCCTGGAGGGTACAGGGGGCGCAGAGGCAGAACACTGAAGCTTTCTTT. As protein: CAWRVQGAQRQNTEAFF.

The chain carries TRBV6-5 and TRBJ1-1; weak D call: TRBD1 (5 bases). Trimming pared 6 bases from V and 6 bases from J, leaving 14 bases between. Germline V CDR1 and CDR2: MNHEY, SVGAGI. This CDR3 has 13 amino acids. DNA of the CDR3: TGTGCCAGCAGGGGGCGTACTAAATCTGAAGCTTTCTTT. It encodes CASRGRTKSEAFF.

The V call is TRBV5-1, the J call TRBJ2-7; D remains ambiguous. There are 15 residues in the CDR3. The ends were cut back, 0 bases at V and 0 bases at J, with 10 bases in the middle. Germline values: CDR1 SGHRS, CDR2 YFSETQ. The CDR3 bases are TGCGCCAGCAGCTTGGGGCACAGCAGCTCCTACGAGCAGTACTTC. Amino acid sequence: CASSLGHSSSYEQYF.

V is TRBV9 and J is TRBJ2-7, with D possibly being TRBD1 (6 bases). Deletions cut 0 bases from V and 6 bases from J, with 16 bases between. Looked up from germline, CDR1 is SGDLS and CDR2 is YYNGEE. CDR3 length: 15 residues. The CDR3 loop reads CASSVEWGPSVEQYF. The CDR3 DNA follows: TGTGCCAGCAGCGTAGAGTGGGGGCCCTCAGTCGAGCAGTACTTC.

The chain is built from TRBV18 and TRBJ2-3, with D unresolved. CDR1 KGHSH and CDR2 LQKENI come from the germline V gene. This CDR3 comprises 15 residues. With 2 bases removed from V and 0 bases from J, the gap between germline ends came to 9 bases. CDR3 sequence (DNA): TGTGCCAGCTCACCAGACTGGCTCAGCACAGATACGCAGTATTTT. Encoded protein: CASSPDWLSTDTQYF.

This clone has just one count. This sequence joins TRBV7-9 and TRBJ1-1; D might be TRBD1 (6 bases). Per germline, CDR1 SEHNR and CDR2 FQNEAQ (reference sequence). V was clipped by 1 base and J by 0 bases, with 9 bases between them. There are 15 residues in the CDR3. This chain's CDR3 is CASSLVQGMNTEAFF. The DNA of the CDR3 is TGTGCCAGCAGCTTAGTTCAGGGGATGAACACTGAAGCTTTCTTT.

The rearrangement links TRBV4-1 to TRBJ2-2; 8 bases align to TRBD1. Per the germline V gene, CDR1 is MGHRA and CDR2 is YSYEKL. The CDR3 extends over 14 amino acids. With 3 bases clipped from V and 10 bases from J, the junction kept 7 bases outside the gene matches. CDR3 in DNA: TGCGCCAGCAGCCAGTGGACAGGGAGCGAGGAGCTGTTTTTT. Its translation is CASSQWTGSEELFF.

CDR3 loop: CASSQPTSGRGKLFF. CDR3 coding DNA: TGTGCCAGCAGCCAGCCTACTAGCGGGAGGGGGAAGCTGTTTTTT. V is TRBV4-2 and J is TRBJ2-2; 13 nucleotides align to TRBD2. V shed 3 bases and J 12 bases; nucleotides not matched to a gene: 7. Germline V gives CDR1 LGHNA, CDR2 YNFKEQ. This CDR3 has 15 residues.

The gene calls are TRBV27 and TRBJ2-3; 7 nucleotides match TRBD2. From germline, CDR1 is MNHEY and CDR2 SMNVEV (reference sequence). J gave up 3 bases and V 4 bases, and 7 bases lay outside the gene matches. The CDR3 spans 15 residues. CDR3 in amino acids: CASSSPGLVTDTQYF. The DNA of the CDR3 is TGTGCCAGCAGTTCGCCCGGACTAGTTACAGATACGCAGTATTTT.

J is TRBJ1-5 and V is TRBV28; D perhaps matches TRBD1 (6 bases). CDR1 is MDHEN, CDR2 SYDVKM, per germline. Trimming took 5 bases from V and 3 from J, leaving 14 bases between them. The CDR3 spans 15 residues. The CDR3 DNA reads as TGTGCCAGCAGTGCCCCGACAGGTTCCAATCAGCCCCAGCATTTT. Encoded protein: CASSAPTGSNQPQHF.

The V gene is TRBV13, the J gene TRBJ1-2; D perhaps matches TRBD1 (6 bases). CDR1 PRHDT and CDR2 FYEKMQ come from the germline V gene (reference sequence). The V gene lost 4 bases and the J gene lost 6 bases, with 24 bases spanning the gap. This CDR3 has 17 residues. For the CDR3, the DNA is TGTGCCAGCAGCTACGTTAATCCGGGACAACCGATAGATGGCTACACCTTC. Its protein product is CASSYVNPGQPIDGYTF.

The chain links TRBV6-5 to TRBJ2-3; maybe TRBD2 (5 bases). Germline V gene sequence: CDR1 MNHEY, CDR2 SVGAGI. V dropped 4 bases and J dropped 4 bases, with 12 bases sitting between them. The CDR3 extends over 14 amino acids. CDR3 coding DNA: TGTGCCAGCAGTTGGTCGGGAAGGGCAGATACGCAGTATTTT. This codes for CASSWSGRADTQYF.

The chain employs TRBV14 and TRBJ2-7, with 11 nucleotides matching TRBD2. Unmatched junction bases numbered 9, after V lost 3 bases and J lost 5 bases. The CDR3 length is 16 residues. Germline CDR1 is SGHDN and CDR2 is FVKESK. CDR3 nucleotide sequence: TGTGCCAGCAGCCAGTTAGCGGGAGGGCCCCTCCACGAGCAGTACTTC. This sequence encodes CASSQLAGGPLHEQYF.

In its sample, this clone was seen a few times. The chain couples TRBV5-1 to TRBJ2-7, with D tentatively TRBD1 (5 bases). The CDR3 loop spans 15 amino acids. CDR1 is SGHRS and CDR2 is YFSETQ in the germline V gene. V lost 0 bases to trimming and J lost 2 bases, with 12 bases between them. The CDR3: CASSLASGAPYEQYF. CDR3 nucleotide sequence: TGCGCCAGCAGCTTGGCCTCTGGGGCCCCCTACGAGCAGTACTTC.